This record covers a single T cell receptor (beta chain). The CDR3 is 14 residues long. Germline lookup yields CDR1 MRHNA and CDR2 SNTAGT. Between the trimmed V and J ends, which lost 5 bases and 7 bases, there was a span of 18 bases. This specimen belongs to a study of blood T cell repertoires in COVID-19. Study-level background: PBMCs, B-cell-depleted T cells, or T cells provided the cDNA or gDNA that made up the material.

The method was immunoSEQ multiplex PCR; TCRdb's version includes in-frame clones alone and lacks a portion of them. In the table there are some 130,000 clones, about 80% of which are singletons. The TCR was taken from a woman aged 45-65 years with acute or convalescent COVID-19. This chain joins TRBV6-4 and TRBJ2-7; D possibly corresponds to TRBD2 (6 bases). Sequencing used peripheral blood. CDR3 region: CASSPSSSGSEQYF. For the CDR3, the DNA is TGTGCCAGCAGTCCCTCTAGCTCCGGGAGTGAGCAGTACTTC.